This TCR beta chain appears in the sequencing data of a study of a mutant IDH1 vaccine in newly diagnosed glioma. Overall study: Following radiotherapy alone, or alongside temozolomide cycles, vaccination was started after an interval of 4-6 weeks.

Here immunoSEQ multiplex PCR was the method, and the copy in TCRdb shows in-frame clones only, minus some. The table records around 80,000 clones, around 83% of them present only once. With respect to this clone: Its antigen is not identified.

The time point denotes: week 23, last vaccination. Every vaccine dose comprised 300 ug of mutant IDH1 20-mer peptide plus topical imiquimod. Germline CDR1 MGHDK, CDR2 SYGVNS. The CDR3 extends over 12 amino acids. V was pared by 2 bases and J by 9 bases, with 8 bases between. The chain links TRBV25-1 to TRBJ2-1; the D is unclear. Sequences were derived from PBMCs, sampled from a glioma patient whose treatment included an IDH1 peptide vaccine. The sequence derives from a woman aged 50 to 65 with glioma. CDR3 in amino acids: CASSEVDREQFF. CDR3 bases: TGTGCCAGCAGTGAAGTCGATCGTGAGCAGTTCTTC.